The 13 T cell receptor beta chains listed next were all sequenced from one sample in a study of CD8 T cells in ankylosing spondylitis. TCRdb re-called the 5' RACE reads through MiXCR, storing one row per CDR3 protein. The sample records about 110,000 distinct CDR3 sequences, 20% to 30% being singletons. The specimen sequenced was synovial fluid, either unsorted or a sorted T cell fraction (not recorded which). These receptors were taken from a male donor with ankylosing spondylitis.

This clonotype occurred many times. The chain carries TRBV7-2 and TRBJ2-6; TRBD1 agrees at 8 bases. CDR3 length equals 14 residues. Germline V gene sequence: CDR1 SGHTA, CDR2 FQGNSA. After removal of 2 bases from V and 12 bases from J, the junction contained 6 bases not matched to a gene. In DNA, the CDR3 is TGTGCCAGCAGCTTAATACAGGGGGGAGGCGTCCTGACTTTC. This sequence encodes CASSLIQGGGVLTF.

A few counts support this clonotype. V usage is TRBV7-2 and J usage is TRBJ2-1, with TRBD1 as a possible D gene (5 bases). Germline lookup yields CDR1 SGHTA and CDR2 FQGNSA. This CDR3 comprises 18 residues. V gave up 0 bases and J gave up 7 bases, with 22 bases separating them. This chain's CDR3 is CASSLAGWGGSIKNEQFF. CDR3 sequence (DNA): TGTGCCAGCAGCTTAGCGGGGTGGGGCGGTTCCATAAAGAATGAGCAGTTCTTC.

In this sample, this clonotype turned up many times. J is TRBJ2-7 and V is TRBV18; 7 bases fit TRBD1. Per germline, CDR1 KGHSH and CDR2 LQKENI. V lost 0 bases and J lost 4; bases outside the gene matches: 9. The CDR3 has 16 residues. The CDR3 loop is CASSPPVSTGNYEQYV. CDR3 nucleotide sequence: TGTGCCAGCTCACCACCGGTTTCGACAGGGAATTACGAGCAGTACGTC.

This clonotype was seen more than once but under ten times. The chain joins TRBV6-1 to TRBJ2-3, with TRBD2 matching 9 bases. With V trimmed by 6 bases and J by 1 base, 5 bases remained unmatched. CDR3 length: 15 amino acids. Germline values: CDR1 MNHNS, CDR2 SASEGT. This CDR3 is CASRPWTSGTDTQYF. The CDR3 DNA follows: TGTGCCAGCAGACCCTGGACTAGCGGCACAGATACGCAGTATTTT.

The rearrangement uses TRBV5-1 and TRBJ1-2, with 7 bases matching TRBD1. Trimming cost V 4 bases and J 8 bases; bases outside gene matches: 17. The V gene's germline CDR1 is SGHRS and CDR2 YFSETQ. CDR3 length equals 16 residues. CDR3 DNA sequence: TGCGCCAGCAGCGTCGGATCGACAGGGACGGCTTGGGGCTACACCTTC. Translating gives CASSVGSTGTAWGYTF. Supplemented by reference TRBV5-1 and TRBJ1-2, the full variable domain reads KAGVTQTPRYLIKTRGQQVTLSCSPISGHRSVSWYQQTPGQGLQFLFEYFSETQRNKGNFPGRFSGRQFSNSRSEMNVSTLELGDSALYLCASSVGSTGTAWGYTFGSGTRLTVV.

This clonotype was counted only a few times. This chain joins TRBV3-1 and TRBJ2-3; D not resolved. The germline V and J ends were trimmed by 0 bases and 1 base, with 5 bases remaining between them. CDR1 is LGHDT and CDR2 is YNNKEL in the germline V gene (reference sequence). The CDR3 runs to 14 residues. CDR3 nucleotide sequence: TGTGCCAGCAGCCAAGATACGGGCACAGATACGCAGTATTTT. This gives the protein CASSQDTGTDTQYF.

CDR3 DNA sequence: TGTGCCAGCAGCTTGTTAGACAGGGTTGAGCAGTACGTC. This translates into CASSLLDRVEQYV. The chain couples TRBV5-6 to TRBJ2-7; TRBD1 matches at 7 bases. With 1 base clipped from V and 7 bases from J, the junction kept 5 bases outside the gene matches. This CDR3 spans 13 amino acids. Looked up from germline, CDR1 is SGHDT and CDR2 is YYEEEE.

The chain couples TRBV18 to TRBJ2-7; 10 bases agree with TRBD1. Germline loops: CDR1 KGHSH, CDR2 LQKENI. The CDR3 covers 15 residues. Unmatched junction bases numbered 9, after V lost 5 bases and J lost 5 bases. In DNA form, the CDR3 reads TGTGCCAGCTCAGCCCCGGGACAGGGGTGGAACGAGCAGTACTTC. Its translation: CASSAPGQGWNEQYF.

This chain links TRBV5-5 with TRBJ2-7; possibly TRBD2 for D (5 bases). The CDR3 is 13 amino acids. From germline, CDR1 is SGHKS and CDR2 YYEKEE (reference sequence). Trimming took off 1 base at V and 6 bases at J, with 11 bases between the two ends. The CDR3 sequence is CASSLFRGFEQYF. The DNA for the CDR3 is TGTGCCAGCAGCTTGTTTCGGGGTTTCGAGCAGTACTTC.

The sample holds a few counts of this clonotype. This sequence joins TRBV18 and TRBJ2-7; D is perhaps TRBD1 (5 bases). This CDR3 comprises 14 residues. With 0 bases removed from V and 5 bases from J, the gap between germline ends came to 11 bases. Germline-derived CDR1 and CDR2 are KGHSH and LQKENI. CDR3 sequence (DNA): TGTGCCAGCTCACCACCGGATCAGGGCCACGAGCAGTACTTC. Amino acid sequence: CASSPPDQGHEQYF.

There are a few counts of this clonotype. Here the CDR3 reads CASTPDKAYNEQFF. CDR3 nucleotide sequence: TGTGCCAGCACGCCTGACAAAGCCTACAATGAGCAGTTCTTC. The chain couples TRBV6-1 to TRBJ2-1, with unresolved D. The V end was cut by 7 bases, the J end by 2 bases, with 12 bases between. Germline V gene data show CDR1 as MNHNS and CDR2 as SASEGT. The CDR3 is 14 residues long.

This clonotype came up a few times. CDR3 loop: CASSLAEGAAISNQPQHF. In nucleotides, the CDR3 is TGTGCCAGCAGCTTGGCGGAGGGGGCAGCCATTAGCAATCAGCCCCAGCATTTT. This sequence joins TRBV5-5 and TRBJ1-5; the match to TRBD1 covers 7 bases. Germline V lookup: CDR1 SGHKS, CDR2 YYEKEE (reference sequence). This CDR3 contains 18 residues. With 0 bases clipped from V and 0 bases from J, the junction kept 9 bases outside the gene matches.

This clonotype was counted a few times. The V and J genes are TRBV7-2 and TRBJ2-7; 9 positions match TRBD1. The CDR3 totals 16 residues. The germline V gene has CDR1 SGHTA and CDR2 FQGNSA. Trimming at V came to 4 bases and at J to 7 bases, leaving 14 bases not matched to a gene. CDR3 in amino acids: CASSSGTGHPLLEQYF. The CDR3 bases are TGTGCCAGCAGCTCCGGGACAGGGCACCCACTTTTGGAGCAGTACTTC.